The 6 T cell receptor beta chains given below trace back to one sample, sequenced in a study of CD8 T cells in ankylosing spondylitis. Each CDR3 protein is one row after TCRdb ran MiXCR on the 5' RACE reads. The data show around 210,000 distinct CDR3 sequences, 8% to 9% seen once. Sequencing used blood, either unsorted or a sorted T cell fraction (not recorded which). All receptors derive from a female donor with ankylosing spondylitis or in good health (not recorded which).

V gene TRBV3-1 combines with J gene TRBJ2-7; D is uncertain. The CDR3 length is 12 residues. The germline V and J ends were trimmed by 0 bases and 8 bases, with 8 bases remaining between them. Germline CDR1 reads LGHDT; CDR2 reads YNNKEL (reference sequence). The CDR3 here is CASSQDGPKQYF. CDR3 bases: TGTGCCAGCAGCCAAGATGGGCCGAAGCAGTACTTC.

The CDR3 nucleotides are TGTGCCAGTAGTATAGTTACAGCTCTGAACACTGAAGCTTTCTTT. It translates to CASSIVTALNTEAFF. The chain is built from TRBV19 and TRBJ1-1; no clear D. Trimming stripped 1 base from V and 0 bases from J, with 9 bases between. This CDR3 has 15 amino acids. Germline CDR1 is LNHDA and CDR2 is SQIVND (reference sequence). The full variable domain, its missing parts supplied by reference TRBV19 and TRBJ1-1, is DGGITQSPKYLFRKEGQNVTLSCEQNLNHDAMYWYRQDPGQGLRLIYYSQIVNDFQKGDIAEGYSVSREKKESFPLTVTSAQKNPTAFYLCASSIVTALNTEAFFGQGTRLTVV.

This clonotype showed up just a few times. The chain uses TRBV7-3 and TRBJ2-1, with a tentative D call TRBD2 (5 bases). The germline V and J ends were trimmed by 5 bases and 10 bases, with 15 bases remaining between them. The germline V gene has CDR1 SGHTA and CDR2 FQGTGA. This CDR3 has 13 residues. The CDR3 region is CASSLWGVGEQFF. The CDR3 DNA reads TGTGCCAGCAGCCTCTGGGGAGTAGGGGAGCAGTTCTTC.

The table lists this clonotype with a few counts. The rearrangement joins TRBV6-2 or TRBV6-3 to TRBJ2-1; D remains unclear. The V end lost 5 bases, the J end lost 9 bases, and 17 bases lay between the germline ends. Germline V gene sequence: CDR1 MNHEY, CDR2 SVGEGT. The CDR3 totals 14 residues. The CDR3 region has the DNA TGTGCCAGCAGTCAAACCCGTCGTTCGCTTGAGCAGTTCTTC. Its translation is CASSQTRRSLEQFF.

A few counts support this clonotype. This rearrangement joins TRBV19 to TRBJ2-3; D possibly corresponds to TRBD2 (5 bases). The V end lost 11 bases, the J end lost 0 bases, and 9 bases lay between the germline ends. CDR1 and CDR2 from the germline V gene are LNHDA and SQIVND (reference sequence). The CDR3 spans 12 residues. CDR3 in DNA: TGTGCCGGATGCGGGAGCACAGATACGCAGTATTTT. Protein sequence: CAGCGSTDTQYF.

This clonotype was seen many times. This chain connects TRBV30 to TRBJ2-1; D possibly corresponds to TRBD2 (5 bases). Trimming took 0 bases from V and 7 from J, leaving 13 bases between them. This CDR3 has 14 amino acids. In germline, CDR1 is GTSNPN, CDR2 SVGIG (reference sequence). The CDR3 bases are TGTGCCTGGAGTGTACGGTGGGAGTGGAATGAGCAGTTCTTC. It codes for CAWSVRWEWNEQFF. The variable domain in full, with the rest retrieved from reference TRBV30 and TRBJ2-1, is SQTIHQWPATLVQPVGSPLSLECTVEGTSNPNLYWYRQAAGRGLQLLFYSVGIGQISSEVPQNLSASRPQDRQFILSSKKLLLSDSGFYLCAWSVRWEWNEQFFGPGTRLTVL.